This is a list of T cell receptor beta chains from one sample in a study of T cells after yellow fever vaccination. From the 5' RACE reads, TCRdb called clonotypes with MiXCR, one entry per CDR3 protein. The data show about 340,000 distinct CDR3 sequences, with more than 8.5% seen just once and more than 15% held by the top ten. The source material was PBMCs, sampled on the day of the first yellow fever vaccination. These receptors all stem from a man between 18 and 29 years old who received the YFV17D yellow fever vaccine. CDR3s include the opening cysteine and the closing phenylalanine or tryptophan. Fields, in order: V gene, D gene, clone size, J gene, CDR3 protein, CDR3 DNA. A D gene is named only where the DNA matches it firmly. Size is stated for part of the rows, as once, few or many counts, or as a class when the clone is expanded.

TRBV10-3,TRBD1,few,TRBJ2-5,CATAEGARETQYF,TGTGCCACAGCAGAGGGGGCCCGGGAGACCCAGTACTTC
TRBV28,NA,few,TRBJ2-3,CASSFSGITDTQYF,TGTGCCAGCAGTTTCAGCGGTATCACAGATACGCAGTATTTT
TRBV20-1,TRBD2,few,TRBJ2-1,CSATGTSGKGQFF,TGCAGTGCTACCGGGACTAGCGGTAAAGGGCAGTTCTTC
TRBV12-3/TRBV12-4,NA,few,TRBJ1-4,CASSPFLAGVGKLFF,TGTGCCAGCAGTCCCTTTCTCGCGGGGGTGGGAAAACTGTTTTTT
TRBV10-3,NA,NA,TRBJ1-3,CASGARFNAGNTIYF,TGTGCCTCTGGGGCACGCTTTAACGCTGGAAACACCATATATTTT
TRBV5-1,NA,few,TRBJ2-3,CASSPDRGPDTQYF,TGCGCCAGCAGCCCGGACCGGGGGCCAGATACGCAGTATTTT
TRBV20-1,NA,many,TRBJ1-1,CSARDGKEMNTEAFF,TGCAGTGCTAGAGATGGGAAGGAAATGAACACTGAAGCTTTCTTT
TRBV28,NA,many,TRBJ1-6,CASNPPGNNSPLHF,TGTGCCAGCAACCCGCCGGGAAATAATTCACCCCTCCACTTT
TRBV7-2,TRBD1,NA,TRBJ1-1,CASSLGQGGGGTEAFF,TGTGCCAGCAGCTTAGGACAGGGTGGGGGCGGCACTGAAGCTTTCTTT
TRBV20-1,NA,NA,TRBJ2-1,CSARDRRLAGYNEQFF,TGCAGTGCTAGAGATCGTAGGCTAGCAGGTTACAATGAGCAGTTCTTC
TRBV9,TRBD2,NA,TRBJ2-3,CASSPSRSSGGDTQYF,TGTGCCAGCAGCCCTAGCAGAAGTAGCGGGGGGGATACGCAGTATTTT
TRBV12-3/TRBV12-4,NA,many,TRBJ1-6,CASSYVRPPLHF,TGTGCCAGCAGTTACGTGAGGCCACCCCTCCACTTT
TRBV4-1,NA,NA,TRBJ1-1,CASSQGEGRRAFF,TGCGCCAGCAGCCAAGGGGAGGGGCGGAGGGCTTTCTTT
TRBV19,NA,few,TRBJ2-2,CASRRTVGFTGELFF,TGTGCCAGTAGGCGGACGGTAGGGTTCACCGGGGAGCTGTTTTTT
TRBV18,TRBD2,few,TRBJ2-3,CASSLEATSGSTDTQYF,TGTGCCAGCTCACTGGAGGCGACTAGCGGTAGCACAGATACGCAGTATTTT
TRBV7-2,NA,NA,TRBJ1-1,CASSPELRTEAFF,TGTGCCAGCAGCCCCGAGTTGCGGACTGAAGCTTTCTTT
TRBV7-2,NA,NA,TRBJ1-2,CASSLSPTYRGYTF,TGTGCCAGCAGCTTAAGTCCGACCTATAGGGGCTACACCTTC
TRBV12-3/TRBV12-4,NA,NA,TRBJ1-5,CASTLEGPNQPQHF,TGTGCCAGCACCTTGGAAGGGCCTAATCAGCCCCAGCATTTT
TRBV5-1,TRBD2,few,TRBJ2-1,CASSPSGGRLEQFF,TGCGCCAGCAGCCCTAGCGGGGGAAGGCTTGAGCAGTTCTTC
TRBV20-1,TRBD2,few,TRBJ2-1,CSARSGGGWQLNEQFF,TGCAGTGCTAGAAGTGGCGGGGGTTGGCAATTAAATGAGCAGTTCTTC
TRBV12-3/TRBV12-4,NA,NA,TRBJ1-5,CASRSHNSNQPQHF,TGTGCCAGCAGGTCCCACAATAGCAATCAGCCCCAGCATTTT